This record looks at one TCR beta chain sequence and its context. Its antigen is not known. These data are taken from a study of radiotherapy plus CTLA-4 blockade in lung cancer. Whole-study context: Overall, 18% of patients showed an objective response, while 31% attained disease control. Study-wide results and caveats: Among reported predictors of response, early blood T cell clone dynamics with interferon-beta performed best. TCR clones of tumor origin grew in blood after radiotherapy plus ipilimumab.

The table came from immunoSEQ multiplex PCR; TCRdb's copy has only in-frame clones and leaves some out. The profile shows 40,000 to 50,000 clones, roughly two thirds of them singletons. This CDR3 comprises 13 residues. Germline lookup yields CDR1 SGHVS and CDR2 FNYEAQ. The ends were cut back, 3 bases at V and 4 bases at J, with 8 bases in the middle. The sequence came from a human donor with non-small cell lung cancer who had a complete response to radiotherapy plus ipilimumab. J is TRBJ2-3 and V is TRBV7-6, with a weak D call TRBD1 (6 bases). The material was peripheral blood, obtained from a patient treated with radiotherapy plus ipilimumab. The CDR3 DNA reads TGTGCCAGCAGCTTTACAGGGTCAGATACGCAGTATTTT. This gives the protein CASSFTGSDTQYF.